The rows below give T cell receptor beta chains drawn from one sample of a study of blood T cells in healthy people across ages. One entry per CDR3 protein, called by TCRdb with MiXCR from the 5' RACE reads. The table records about a million distinct CDR3 sequences, around two fifths of them present only once. Sequences were obtained from blood. The receptors stem from a young man in good health. Both conserved end residues are part of each CDR3. A D gene is named only where the DNA matches it firmly. Clone size appears in some rows only: once, few, many, or a class for an expanded clone.

V	J	D	size	length	DNA	CDR3
TRBV4-3	TRBJ2-1	TRBD2	.	16	TGCGCCAGCAGCCAAGATGCCCAGCGGGGGGGCCGTGAGCAGTTCTTC	CASSQDAQRGGREQFF
TRBV20-1	TRBJ2-3	.	many	11	TGCAGTGCGCAGGTCCTAGATACGCAGTATTTT	CSAQVLDTQYF
TRBV18	TRBJ1-2	.	.	13	TGTGCCAGCTCACCACCGATGGGAGATGGCTACACCTTC	CASSPPMGDGYTF
TRBV20-1	TRBJ1-1	.	once	15	TGCAGTGCTAGACCCGCTGGGGTGGGACACACTGAAGCTTTCTTT	CSARPAGVGHTEAFF
TRBV3-1	TRBJ1-1	.	.	13	TGTGCCAGCAGCCAAGTTGAGGGGCGCGGAGCTTTCTTT	CASSQVEGRGAFF
TRBV9	TRBJ1-6	.	.	17	TGTGCCAGCAGCCCCGACGGGCCAGGGGCAGAGAATTCACCCCTCCACTTT	CASSPDGPGAENSPLHF
TRBV4-3	TRBJ2-7	.	.	15	TGCGCCAGCAGCCAAAGACAGACCCAATCCTACGAGCAGTACTTC	CASSQRQTQSYEQYF
TRBV15	TRBJ2-3	.	.	19	TGTGCCACCAGCAGAGATCTGACTGGCGCCTTTCTAAGCACAGATACGCAGTATTTT	CATSRDLTGAFLSTDTQYF
TRBV5-1	TRBJ1-2	TRBD1	few	15	TGCGCCAGCAGCCACGGGACAGGGGCGTCGCAAGGCTACACCTTC	CASSHGTGASQGYTF
TRBV5-5	TRBJ2-7	.	.	17	TGTGCCAGCAGCTTGGCGGCTCAGGGGCTTATGGGGATTGAGCAGTACTTC	CASSLAAQGLMGIEQYF
TRBV7-2	TRBJ2-1	TRBD2	few	16	TGTGCCAGCAGCTTAGACTCGGCTAGCGGGGGTAGTGAGCAGTTCTTC	CASSLDSASGGSEQFF
TRBV27	TRBJ1-1	.	.	13	TGTGCCAGCAGTCCCCCGGGACGGGTTGAAGCTTTCTTT	CASSPPGRVEAFF
TRBV7-9	TRBJ1-4	TRBD1	.	15	TGTGCCAGCAGCCCAATCGGGACAGGGGGTGAAAAACTGTTTTTT	CASSPIGTGGEKLFF
TRBV10-3	TRBJ2-3	TRBD1	.	13	TGTGTCATTATGGGACAGGGCGTAGATACGCAGTATTTT	CVIMGQGVDTQYF
TRBV6-6	TRBJ1-3	.	.	15	TGTGCCAGCAGGCCTCGGCCGGGGTCTGGAAACACCATATATTTT	CASRPRPGSGNTIYF
TRBV29-1	TRBJ1-1	.	few	13	TGCAGCGTTGACGACAGCCAGAACACTGAAGCTTTCTTT	CSVDDSQNTEAFF
TRBV7-9	TRBJ2-1	.	.	17	TGTGCCAGCAGCTCCCCCGGGGCAAGTGTTCCTTACGATGAGCAGTTCTTC	CASSSPGASVPYDEQFF